Listed below are T cell receptor beta chains from one sample, sequenced in a study of blood T cells in healthy people across ages. TCRdb analysed the 5' RACE reads with MiXCR anew, one entry per CDR3 protein. The sample records almost 800,000 distinct CDR3 sequences, nearly 60% being singletons. Sequencing input: blood. All receptors derive from a man aged 25-45 years in good health. Each CDR3 is given with its conserved first and last residue. The D gene is left open where the match is weak. Clone size is not always given. Where it is, it says once, few, many or a class for expanded clones.

CDR3 DNA: TGTGCCAGCAGCATGGACAGTGTCTACTATGGCTACACCTTC; CDR3 protein: CASSMDSVYYGYTF; D gene: -; J gene: TRBJ1-2; clone size: -; V gene: TRBV2
CDR3 DNA: TGTGCCAGCAGCGTATTTTCCTTCGGAGCACCTCTTCCCTTTTCACCCCTCCACTTT; CDR3 protein: CASSVFSFGAPLPFSPLHF; D gene: -; J gene: TRBJ1-6; clone size: -; V gene: TRBV9
CDR3 DNA: TGCAGTGCTATGGGACTGGTGGAAAATGAGCAGTTCTTC; CDR3 protein: CSAMGLVENEQFF; D gene: -; J gene: TRBJ2-1; clone size: -; V gene: TRBV20-1
CDR3 DNA: TGCAGTGCCCGCAGTAGCGGGAGCTTCTACGAGCAGTACTTC; CDR3 protein: CSARSSGSFYEQYF; D gene: TRBD2; J gene: TRBJ2-7; clone size: -; V gene: TRBV20-1
CDR3 DNA: TGTGCCAGCAGTTTAGACCGCTGGTTCTCTGGGGCCAACGTCCTGACTTTC; CDR3 protein: CASSLDRWFSGANVLTF; D gene: -; J gene: TRBJ2-6; clone size: -; V gene: TRBV12-3/TRBV12-4
CDR3 DNA: TGTGCCAGCAGCTTAAGACCTACAGGGGAAAGTGGCGAGCAGTACTTC; CDR3 protein: CASSLRPTGESGEQYF; D gene: TRBD1; J gene: TRBJ2-7; clone size: -; V gene: TRBV7-9
CDR3 DNA: TGTGCCAGCAGTCCCCCGGGAAGTCTCAGTGAAGCTTTCTTT; CDR3 protein: CASSPPGSLSEAFF; D gene: -; J gene: TRBJ1-1; clone size: -; V gene: TRBV6-6
CDR3 DNA: TGTGCCAGCAATAGCCTAGCGAAAGAGACCCAGTACTTC; CDR3 protein: CASNSLAKETQYF; D gene: -; J gene: TRBJ2-5; clone size: -; V gene: TRBV6-2/TRBV6-3
CDR3 DNA: TGTGCCATTTCTGCCACGGGAGGGCCCGAGGGGACCCAGTACTTC; CDR3 protein: CAISATGGPEGTQYF; D gene: TRBD2; J gene: TRBJ2-5; clone size: -; V gene: TRBV10-3
CDR3 DNA: TGTGCCTCCCGGGGAATAGGGGATGAGCAGTTCTTC; CDR3 protein: CASRGIGDEQFF; D gene: -; J gene: TRBJ2-1; clone size: -; V gene: TRBV7-9
CDR3 DNA: TGTGCCAGCAGCCAATCCATCTACGAGCAGTACTTC; CDR3 protein: CASSQSIYEQYF; D gene: -; J gene: TRBJ2-7; clone size: once; V gene: TRBV3-1
CDR3 DNA: TGCGCCAGCAGTGAGTTATCCGATCTGGATACGCAGTATTTT; CDR3 protein: CASSELSDLDTQYF; D gene: -; J gene: TRBJ2-3; clone size: -; V gene: TRBV10-1
CDR3 DNA: TGTGCCAGCAGCTTGGGACAGGGGTACTCCAATGAGCAGTTCTTC; CDR3 protein: CASSLGQGYSNEQFF; D gene: TRBD1; J gene: TRBJ2-1; clone size: once; V gene: TRBV5-5
CDR3 DNA: TGTGCCAGCAGCCAACAGTGGGGTAAAGAGACCCAGTACTTC; CDR3 protein: CASSQQWGKETQYF; D gene: -; J gene: TRBJ2-5; clone size: many; V gene: TRBV3-1
CDR3 DNA: TGTGCCAACGTACAGGGGGGGAATGAGCAGTTCTTC; CDR3 protein: CANVQGGNEQFF; D gene: -; J gene: TRBJ2-1; clone size: -; V gene: TRBV2
CDR3 DNA: TGTGCCACCAGCTGGGACAGGGGGGGAGAGACCCAGTACTTC; CDR3 protein: CATSWDRGGETQYF; D gene: TRBD1; J gene: TRBJ2-5; clone size: -; V gene: TRBV15
CDR3 DNA: TGCAGTACCTCAGACAGGGAAGGCTACAATGAGCAGTTCTTC; CDR3 protein: CSTSDREGYNEQFF; D gene: TRBD1; J gene: TRBJ2-1; clone size: -; V gene: TRBV20-1
CDR3 DNA: TGTGCCACCATCAGAGGGACTTCGGGAGCTTTCTTT; CDR3 protein: CATIRGTSGAFF; D gene: -; J gene: TRBJ1-1; clone size: -; V gene: TRBV15
CDR3 DNA: TGCGCCAGCAGAGAGGCTAGCGGGAGTCACAATGAGCAGTTCTTC; CDR3 protein: CASREASGSHNEQFF; D gene: TRBD2; J gene: TRBJ2-1; clone size: -; V gene: TRBV5-1
CDR3 DNA: TGTGCCATCAGCGCGATGGGGAACGAGCAGTACTTC; CDR3 protein: CAISAMGNEQYF; D gene: -; J gene: TRBJ2-7; clone size: few; V gene: TRBV10-3
CDR3 DNA: TGTGCCAGCAGTGAAATCCTAGCGGGAGGGCCAAGGGATACGCAGTATTTT; CDR3 protein: CASSEILAGGPRDTQYF; D gene: TRBD2; J gene: TRBJ2-3; clone size: few; V gene: TRBV6-1
CDR3 DNA: TGCAGTGCTCCGAGCCACCTCGGTTACAATGAGCAGTTCTTC; CDR3 protein: CSAPSHLGYNEQFF; D gene: -; J gene: TRBJ2-1; clone size: -; V gene: TRBV20-1
CDR3 DNA: TGTGCCACCAGCAGGGAACCTCTGGGCGTGGAGACCCAGTACTTC; CDR3 protein: CATSREPLGVETQYF; D gene: -; J gene: TRBJ2-5; clone size: few; V gene: TRBV15
CDR3 DNA: TGTGCCAGCAGCGTAGGCGGGAGGGCCCTCAGTGAGCAGTTCTTC; CDR3 protein: CASSVGGRALSEQFF; D gene: TRBD2; J gene: TRBJ2-1; clone size: -; V gene: TRBV9
CDR3 DNA: TGTGCCAGTAGGACGAGACCACAATCCGCCGGGACTTCCAATGAGCAGTTCTTC; CDR3 protein: CASRTRPQSAGTSNEQFF; D gene: -; J gene: TRBJ2-1; clone size: -; V gene: TRBV19